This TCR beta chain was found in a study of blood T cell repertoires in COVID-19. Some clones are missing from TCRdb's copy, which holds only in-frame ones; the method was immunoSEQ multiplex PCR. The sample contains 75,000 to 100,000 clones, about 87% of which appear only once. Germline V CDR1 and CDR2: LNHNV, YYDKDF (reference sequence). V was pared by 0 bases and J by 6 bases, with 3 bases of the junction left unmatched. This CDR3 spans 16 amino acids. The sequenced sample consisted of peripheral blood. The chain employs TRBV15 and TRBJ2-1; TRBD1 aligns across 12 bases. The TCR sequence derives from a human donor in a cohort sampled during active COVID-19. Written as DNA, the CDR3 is TGTGCCACCAGCAGAGATCCGGGACAGGGGGCCAATGAGCAGTTCTTC. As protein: CATSRDPGQGANEQFF.